Presented here are 17 T cell receptor beta chains from one specimen sequenced in a study of beta chain features in type 1 diabetes. General study findings and limits: Shorter TCRB CDR3s, moderately but significantly so, were found in Type 1 diabetes patients in all four CD4+ subsets.

The entirety of the isolated RNA underwent reverse transcription, so expressed TCRB transcripts were sequenced. Assay used: immunoSEQ multiplex PCR; TCRdb lists only in-frame clones, some missing. The sample has around 710,000 clones, under 15% seen once. These TCRs are of unknown antigen specificity. The sample consisted of naive CD4+ T cells from blood. Receptor source: a man aged 30 to 39 with type 1 diabetes.

The table lists this clone with a few counts. Because the CDR3's place on the DNA is in doubt, the DNA is left out and the CDR3 is given as listed by TCRdb. The chain recombines TRBV9 with TRBJ2-5. The germline V gene encodes CDR1 SGDLS and CDR2 YYNGEE. The CDR3 totals 12 residues, both ends included. The CDR3 spells CASSVGLGILYF.

In this sample, this clone turned up a few times. The chain couples TRBV15 to TRBJ2-3; D possibly uses TRBD1 or TRBD2 (5 bases each). The germline V gene encodes CDR1 LNHNV and CDR2 YYDKDF (reference sequence). The CDR3 loop spans 16 amino acids. Trimming stripped 5 bases from V and 3 bases from J, with 18 bases between. The CDR3 here is CATSSKRDGRTDTQYF. In nucleotides, the CDR3 is TGTGCCACCAGCTCAAAAAGGGACGGAAGGACAGATACGCAGTATTTT.

This rearrangement joins TRBV4-3 to TRBJ1-6; D is possibly TRBD1 (5 bases). CDR1 is LGHNA and CDR2 is YSLEER in the germline V gene. With 0 bases removed from V and 5 bases from J, the gap between germline ends came to 8 bases. CDR3 size: 15 residues. In DNA, the CDR3 is TGCGCCAGCAGCCAAGAGAGGGGCCATAATTCACCCCTCCACTTT. Translating it yields CASSQERGHNSPLHF.

V and J are TRBV28 and TRBJ2-5; D is possibly TRBD2 (6 bases). Germline-derived CDR1 and CDR2 are MDHEN and SYDVKM. V was pared by 7 bases and J by 5 bases, with 14 bases between. CDR3 size: 13 residues. CDR3 in DNA: TGTGCCAGCAAGGCGGGGTTTAGGGAGACCCAGTACTTC. Protein product: CASKAGFRETQYF.

This clone showed up just a few times. V is TRBV7-2 and J is TRBJ2-1, with 7 nucleotides matching TRBD1. This CDR3 has 15 residues. V trimming: 3 bases; J trimming: 1 base; junction bases outside the gene matches: 3. Germline CDR1 and CDR2: SGHTA and FQGNSA. DNA of the CDR3: TGTGCCAGCAGCTTGACAGGGAATTCCTACAATGAGCAGTTCTTC. Its translation is CASSLTGNSYNEQFF.

The chain employs TRBV9 and TRBJ1-4; a weak D match, TRBD1 (6 bases). The CDR3 spans 15 residues. The germline gives CDR1 SGDLS, CDR2 YYNGEE. V gave up 0 bases and J gave up 4 bases, with 10 bases separating them. CDR3: CASSVAGGRNEKLFF. DNA of the CDR3: TGTGCCAGCAGCGTAGCGGGGGGGCGTAATGAAAAACTGTTTTTT.

This chain uses TRBV9 with TRBJ2-7, with a weak D call TRBD1 (6 bases). The CDR3 sequence is 15 residues long. Germline CDR1 and CDR2: SGDLS and YYNGEE. V was pared by 4 bases and J by 4 bases, with 18 bases between. The CDR3 DNA follows: TGTGCCAGCAGCCCCCTCAGGGGCCAGGGATACGAGCAGTACTTC. Translating gives CASSPLRGQGYEQYF.

This clone has a handful of counts. The rearrangement links TRBV7-9 to TRBJ2-4; the match to TRBD2 covers 7 bases. The J segment lost 9 bases and the V segment lost 5 bases, leaving 4 bases of the junction unmatched. CDR3 length: 12 amino acids. The germline CDR1 and CDR2 sequences are SEHNR and FQNEAQ (reference sequence). CDR3 DNA: TGTGCCAGCAGCACTGGCGGGGGCATTCAGTACTTC. It codes for CASSTGGGIQYF. The full variable domain, with the rest looked up from reference TRBV7-9 and TRBJ2-4, is DTGVSQNPRHKITKRGQNVTFRCDPISEHNRLYWYRQTLGQGPEFLTYFQNEAQLEKSRLLSDRFSAERPKGSFSTLEIQRTEQGDSAMYLCASSTGGGIQYFGAGTRLSVL.

This clone was detected a few times. J is TRBJ2-3 and V is TRBV29-1; D remains unclear. The CDR3 contains 13 residues. The V gene lost 3 bases and the J gene lost 3 bases, with 10 bases spanning the gap. Germline CDR1 is SQVTM and CDR2 is ANQGSEA. The CDR3 bases are TGCAGCGTTGAGACGGATTTGACAGATACGCAGTATTTT. Residues: CSVETDLTDTQYF.

This clone was seen once. Here the CDR3 DNA reads TGTGCCAGCAGCCCCCCAGGGGGCGGGGGGGCCCGAAATGAGCAGTTCTTC. It translates to CASSPPGGGGARNEQFF. V is TRBV7-9 and J is TRBJ2-1; tentative D call: TRBD2 (9 bases). This CDR3 region has 17 residues. V gave up 5 bases and J gave up 7 bases, with 24 bases separating them. Per the germline V gene, CDR1 is SEHNR and CDR2 is FQNEAQ (reference sequence).

This clone showed up just a few times. The V gene is TRBV29-1, the J gene TRBJ2-3, with D unclear. The germline V and J ends were trimmed by 4 bases and 1 base, with 12 bases remaining between them. This CDR3 has 14 residues. The germline CDR1 and CDR2 sequences are SQVTM and ANQGSEA. The CDR3 reads CSVADPYGTDTQYF. The CDR3 nucleotides read TGCAGCGTTGCTGACCCTTACGGCACAGATACGCAGTATTTT.

This clone appeared a few times. V and J are TRBV10-3 and TRBJ2-3; 7 bases agree with TRBD2. Germline V gene sequence: CDR1 ENHRY, CDR2 SYGVKD. The ends lost 0 bases at V and 6 bases at J; junction bases unmatched: 6. CDR3 size: 15 residues. This chain's CDR3 is CAISESRGSGDTQYF. In nucleotides, the CDR3 is TGTGCCATCAGTGAGTCGAGAGGTAGCGGGGATACGCAGTATTTT.

This clone turned up a few times. The V gene is TRBV4-2, the J gene TRBJ2-7; D is possibly TRBD1 or TRBD2 (5 bases each). The V gene's germline CDR1 is LGHNA and CDR2 YNFKEQ. V gave up 5 bases and J gave up 2 bases, with 13 bases separating them. This CDR3 spans 14 amino acids. DNA for the CDR3: TGTGCCAGCAGCTCCCGGGACGGTGCCTACGAGCAGTACTTC. It yields the protein CASSSRDGAYEQYF.

This clone was counted between two and nine times. The chain employs TRBV5-1 and TRBJ2-1, with a tentative D call TRBD1 (6 bases). Trimming left V 4 bases short and J 9 bases short, with 20 bases between. This CDR3 comprises 15 residues. The germline CDR1 and CDR2 sequences are SGHRS and YFSETQ. The CDR3 loop is CASSHGQLDSFEQFF. As DNA, the CDR3 is TGCGCCAGCAGCCACGGACAGCTTGACTCCTTTGAGCAGTTCTTC. Looking up the rest from reference TRBV5-1 and TRBJ2-1 gives the full variable domain: KAGVTQTPRYLIKTRGQQVTLSCSPISGHRSVSWYQQTPGQGLQFLFEYFSETQRNKGNFPGRFSGRQFSNSRSEMNVSTLELGDSALYLCASSHGQLDSFEQFFGPGTRLTVL.

This clone occurred a few times. V is TRBV14 and J is TRBJ1-6; D is unresolved. Trimming took 1 base from V and 10 from J, leaving 11 bases between them. This CDR3 region has 14 residues. Germline V gene sequence: CDR1 SGHDN, CDR2 FVKESK. CDR3 loop: CASSQVSGNSPLHF. In nucleotides, the CDR3 is TGTGCCAGCAGCCAAGTTTCGGGAAACTCACCCCTCCACTTT.

This clone was seen more than once but under ten times. The gene calls are TRBV5-1 and TRBJ1-1, with 7 bases lining up with TRBD1. The CDR3 length is 15 residues. J lost 2 bases, V lost 4 bases, and 8 bases had no gene match. Germline assignment: CDR1 SGHRS and CDR2 YFSETQ. CDR3 loop: CASSPTGLRNTEAFF. The CDR3 DNA is TGCGCCAGCAGCCCGACAGGGCTAAGAAACACTGAAGCTTTCTTT.

This clone was observed a few times. The chain couples TRBV9 to TRBJ1-2; D is ambiguous. This CDR3 is built from 16 residues. Germline CDR1 SGDLS, CDR2 YYNGEE. The V end lost 0 bases, the J end lost 4 bases, and 16 bases lay between the germline ends. CDR3 sequence reads: CASSVVSEAGGYGYTF. CDR3 in DNA: TGTGCCAGCAGCGTAGTCTCCGAAGCCGGAGGCTATGGCTACACCTTC. The full variable domain, in which reference TRBV9 and TRBJ1-2 provide the parts outside the CDR3, is DSGVTQTPKHLITATGQRVTLRCSPRSGDLSVYWYQQSLDQGLQFLIQYYNGEERAKGNILERFSAQQFPDLHSELNLSSLELGDSALYFCASSVVSEAGGYGYTFGSGTRLTVV.